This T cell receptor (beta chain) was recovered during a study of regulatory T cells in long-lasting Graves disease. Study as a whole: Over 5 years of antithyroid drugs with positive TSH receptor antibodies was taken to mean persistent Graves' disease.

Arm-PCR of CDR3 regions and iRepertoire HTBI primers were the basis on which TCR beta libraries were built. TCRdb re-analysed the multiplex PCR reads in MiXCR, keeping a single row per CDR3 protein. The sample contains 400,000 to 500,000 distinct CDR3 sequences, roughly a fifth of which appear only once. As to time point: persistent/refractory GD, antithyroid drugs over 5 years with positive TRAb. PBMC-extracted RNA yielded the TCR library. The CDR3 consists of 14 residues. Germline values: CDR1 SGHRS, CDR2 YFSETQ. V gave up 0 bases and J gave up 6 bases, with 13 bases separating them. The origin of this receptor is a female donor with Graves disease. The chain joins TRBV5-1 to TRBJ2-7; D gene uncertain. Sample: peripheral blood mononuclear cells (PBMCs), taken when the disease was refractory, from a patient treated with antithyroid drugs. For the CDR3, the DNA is TGCGCCAGCAGCTTGGACGGGTTGTTGGGCGAGCAGTACTTC. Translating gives CASSLDGLLGEQYF.